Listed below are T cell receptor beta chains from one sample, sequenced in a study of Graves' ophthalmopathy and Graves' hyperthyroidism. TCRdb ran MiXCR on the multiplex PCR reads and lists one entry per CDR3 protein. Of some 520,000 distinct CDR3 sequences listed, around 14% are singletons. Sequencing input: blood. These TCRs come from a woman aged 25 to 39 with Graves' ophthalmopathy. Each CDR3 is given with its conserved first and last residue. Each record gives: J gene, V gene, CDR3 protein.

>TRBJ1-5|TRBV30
CAWSRQNNQPQHF
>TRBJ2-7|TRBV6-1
CASSERGTSTYEQYF
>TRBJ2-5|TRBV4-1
CASSQEGVSSGTQYF
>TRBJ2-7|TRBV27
CASSLSTGGGSEQYF
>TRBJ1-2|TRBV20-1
CSARRTEPDGYTF
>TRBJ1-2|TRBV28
CASSPPLYGYTF
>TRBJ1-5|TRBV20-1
CSARTADWAQHF
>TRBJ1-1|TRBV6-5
CASSYWGRTNTEAFF
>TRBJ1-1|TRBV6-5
CASSYSSGQQGVTEAFF
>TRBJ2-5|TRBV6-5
CASSRTRAQETQYF
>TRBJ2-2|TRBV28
CASRSRGTGDHGELFF
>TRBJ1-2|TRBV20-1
CSAPENLANYGYTF
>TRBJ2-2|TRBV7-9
CASSNLRELFF
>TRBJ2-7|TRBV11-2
CASTGEGGYEQYF
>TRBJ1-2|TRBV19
CASSKISGDGYTF
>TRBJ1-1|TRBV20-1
CSAMGGARTEAFF
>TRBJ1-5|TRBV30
CAWSETSPQWNQPQHF
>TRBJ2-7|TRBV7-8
CASSLVQSSYEQYF
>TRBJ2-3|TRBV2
CASSEASTGIKRDTQYF
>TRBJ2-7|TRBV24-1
CATSDSQDAGGPYEQYF
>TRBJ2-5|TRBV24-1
CATSQLGEETQYF
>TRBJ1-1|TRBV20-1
CSARVIRVGTHTEAFF
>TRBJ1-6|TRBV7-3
CASSLYVSSPLHF
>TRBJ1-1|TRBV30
CAWSKGWTNTEAFF
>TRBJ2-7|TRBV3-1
CASSQGPPHLYEQYF
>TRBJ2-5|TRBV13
CASSTRTEGETQYF
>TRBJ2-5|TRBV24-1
CATSDPAGTGRETQYF
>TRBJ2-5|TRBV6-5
CASSFLPRLGPGETQYF
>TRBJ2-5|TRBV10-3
CAISDGAGNQETQYF
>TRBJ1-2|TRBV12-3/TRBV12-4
CASSWGQVEGYTF
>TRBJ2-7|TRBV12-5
CASGFARGGSYEQYF
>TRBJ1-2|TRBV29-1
CSVGLANYGYTF
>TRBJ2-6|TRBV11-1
CASSLAGGTGANVLTF
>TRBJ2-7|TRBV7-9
CASSLKEMFYEQYF
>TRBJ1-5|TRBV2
CASSDRDSNQPQHF
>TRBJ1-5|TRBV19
CASKSRAVGQPQHF
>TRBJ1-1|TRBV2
CASREGRIEAFF
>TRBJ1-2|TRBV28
CASRHSGPTQEGYTF
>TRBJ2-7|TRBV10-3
CAIGQQGNEQYF
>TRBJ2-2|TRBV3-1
CASSQGGDGELFF
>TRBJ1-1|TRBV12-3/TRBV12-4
CASSLGRVNTEAFF
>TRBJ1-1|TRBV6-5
CASSSSGTGREAFF
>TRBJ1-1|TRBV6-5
CASSYGTGMNTEAFF
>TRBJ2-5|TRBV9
CASSGRLAGGETQYF
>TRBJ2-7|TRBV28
CASSRTGTGEFEQYF